One sample yielded the 23 T cell receptor beta chains listed below, sequenced in a study of OX40 agonist ivuxolimab in advanced cancers. Measured with immunoSEQ multiplex PCR; TCRdb has only the in-frame clones, and not every one. The sample holds some 43,000 clones; around 86% are singletons and the top ten take about a third. Sample: CD4+ or CD8+ T cells sorted from blood, taken in a trial of the OX40 agonist ivuxolimab. The receptors stem from an adult with an advanced solid tumor such as melanoma, head and neck, liver or kidney cancer.

The V and J genes are TRBV10-3 and TRBJ1-4; 8 bases agree with TRBD1. There are 14 residues in the CDR3. V dropped 5 bases and J dropped 7; count of bases not matched to a gene: 6. Germline loops: CDR1 ENHRY, CDR2 SYGVKD. The DNA for the CDR3 is TGTGCCATCAGTCCGACAGGGGCAGGTGAAAAACTGTTTTTT. Translated: CAISPTGAGEKLFF.

This clone was counted only a few times. At the DNA level, this CDR3 is encoded by other sequences in the same sample as well. The chain employs TRBV6-5 and TRBJ1-2; D ambiguous. This CDR3 comprises 13 residues. V lost 0 bases to trimming and J lost 5 bases, with 7 bases between them. Germline V gives CDR1 MNHEY, CDR2 SVGAGI. The CDR3 DNA sequence: TGTGCCAGCAGTTACTCAAGGGAATATGGCTACACCTTC. Encoded protein: CASSYSREYGYTF.

This chain uses TRBV27 with TRBJ2-5, with 10 positions matching TRBD2. The V and J ends lost 0 bases and 7 bases, in that order; junction bases with no gene match: 5. The length of the CDR3 is 15 residues. Germline CDR1 is MNHEY and CDR2 is SMNVEV (reference sequence). The CDR3, as DNA: TGTGCCAGCAGTTTATCAAGCGGGGGGGCCCTGACCCAGTACTTC. Amino acids: CASSLSSGGALTQYF.

The J gene is TRBJ2-3, the V gene TRBV9; D gene unclear. The CDR3 covers 13 residues. The ends were cut back, 1 base at V and 3 bases at J, with 6 bases in the middle. Germline CDR1 is SGDLS and CDR2 is YYNGEE. The CDR3 DNA follows: TGTGCCAGCAGCGTACTGGGGACAGATACGCAGTATTTT. Protein: CASSVLGTDTQYF.

The chain uses TRBV7-9 and TRBJ2-5; maybe TRBD2 (5 bases). The CDR3 extends over 16 amino acids. Trimming stripped 0 bases from V and 5 bases from J, with 16 bases between. Germline loops: CDR1 SEHNR, CDR2 FQNEAQ (reference sequence). CDR3 nucleotide sequence: TGTGCCAGCAGCTTAGCTGGACCGGTCGGAGGTGAGACCCAGTACTTC. It is translated as CASSLAGPVGGETQYF.

The genes are TRBV6-4 and TRBJ1-3; D not certain. The CDR3 length is 15 residues. CDR1 and CDR2 from the germline V gene are MRHNA and SNTAGT. Trimming took 6 bases from V and 4 from J, leaving 16 bases between them. This chain's CDR3 is CASSRSPGSGNTIYF. The CDR3 DNA reads as TGTGCCAGCAGCCGATCTCCGGGATCCGGAAACACCATATATTTT.

V gene TRBV15 combines with J gene TRBJ2-1; no clear D gene. CDR1 is LNHNV and CDR2 is YYDKDF in the germline V gene (reference sequence). The CDR3 totals 13 residues. With 0 bases removed from V and 8 bases from J, the gap between germline ends came to 8 bases. The CDR3 loop reads CATSREKEDEQFF. CDR3 coding DNA: TGTGCCACCAGCAGAGAAAAGGAAGATGAGCAGTTCTTC.

This chain joins TRBV14 and TRBJ2-3, with D unclear. Between the trimmed V and J ends, which lost 2 bases and 1 base, there was a span of 16 bases. Germline V gene data show CDR1 as SGHDN and CDR2 as FVKESK. The CDR3 has 17 amino acids. CDR3 in DNA: TGTGCCAGCAGCCAAACCTCCGGGTCCAGAGGCACAGATACGCAGTATTTT. Its protein product is CASSQTSGSRGTDTQYF.

This clone has a single count. The chain combines TRBV11-2 with TRBJ2-3; 12 bases agree with TRBD1. V was pared by 1 base and J by 8 bases, with 4 bases of the junction left unmatched. In germline, CDR1 is SGHAT, CDR2 FQNNGV. CDR3 length: 15 amino acids. Here the CDR3 reads CASSLGDRGLSTQYF. The CDR3 nucleotides are TGTGCCAGCAGCTTAGGGGACAGGGGGCTGAGTACGCAGTATTTT. The full variable domain, in which reference TRBV11-2 and TRBJ2-3 provide the parts outside the CDR3, is EAGVAQSPRYKIIEKRQSVAFWCNPISGHATLYWYQQILGQGPKLLIQFQNNGVVDDSQLPKDRFSAERLKGVDSTLKIQPAKLEDSAVYLCASSLGDRGLSTQYFGPGTRLTVL.

V usage is TRBV9 and J usage is TRBJ1-3; D is unresolved. CDR1 and CDR2 from the germline V gene are SGDLS and YYNGEE. CDR3 size: 15 residues. Trimming pared 0 bases from V and 2 bases from J, leaving 9 bases between. The CDR3 DNA is TGTGCCAGCAGCGTAGCAGGCTACACTGGAAACACCATATATTTT. Translation gives CASSVAGYTGNTIYF.

The chain links TRBV7-8 to TRBJ1-2; D is ambiguous. V lost 5 bases and J lost 11, with 15 bases in between. This CDR3 contains 12 residues. The germline V gene has CDR1 SGHVS and CDR2 FQNEAQ. Here the CDR3 reads CASSVGLSGYTF. CDR3 nucleotides: TGTGCCAGCAGCGTCGGCCTCAGCGGATACACCTTC.

This sequence joins TRBV11-2 and TRBJ1-1; D gene ambiguous. This CDR3 comprises 13 residues. V lost 0 bases to trimming and J lost 3 bases, with 5 bases between them. CDR1 SGHAT and CDR2 FQNNGV come from the germline V gene. The DNA of the CDR3 is TGTGCCAGCAGCTTAGACCGGGACACTGAAGCTTTCTTT. It is translated as CASSLDRDTEAFF.

The rearrangement links TRBV7-9 to TRBJ1-3; D unresolved. CDR1 SEHNR and CDR2 FQNEAQ come from the germline V gene (reference sequence). V shed 5 bases and J shed 1 base, with 12 bases lying between them. This CDR3 region has 15 residues. The CDR3: CASSPVRRSGNTIYF. The CDR3 coding sequence is TGTGCCAGCAGCCCGGTCCGACGATCTGGAAACACCATATATTTT.

The chain employs TRBV19 and TRBJ2-3; possibly TRBD2 for D (6 bases). Trimming removed 6 bases from V and 0 bases from J, with 13 bases in between. The CDR3 runs to 15 residues. Germline V lookup: CDR1 LNHDA, CDR2 SQIVND (reference sequence). This CDR3 is CASRNLAGSTDTQYF. As DNA, the CDR3 is TGTGCCAGTAGGAATCTTGCGGGGAGCACAGATACGCAGTATTTT.

The J gene is TRBJ2-7, the V gene TRBV5-4, with a weak D call TRBD1 (5 bases). Germline assignment: CDR1 SGHNT and CDR2 YYREEE (reference sequence). With 4 bases removed from V and 2 bases from J, the gap between germline ends came to 13 bases. CDR3 length equals 14 residues. The chain's CDR3 is CASSAEQATYEQYF. In nucleotides, the CDR3 is TGTGCCAGCAGCGCGGAACAGGCGACCTACGAGCAGTACTTC.

This clone was counted between two and nine times. The J gene is TRBJ2-7, the V gene TRBV7-8; TRBD2 agrees at 10 bases. The CDR3 runs 16 residues. The V segment lost 2 bases and the J segment 5 bases; nucleotides outside the gene matches: 9. Germline values: CDR1 SGHVS, CDR2 FQNEAQ. CDR3 DNA: TGTGCCAGCAGCTTACGGGCTAGCGGGAGCCACAACGAGCAGTACTTC. As protein: CASSLRASGSHNEQYF.

This chain joins TRBV25-1 and TRBJ2-7; 7 bases match TRBD2. This CDR3 contains 16 residues. The V segment lost 3 bases and the J segment 2 bases; nucleotides outside the gene matches: 10. The germline V gene has CDR1 MGHDK and CDR2 SYGVNS. Here the CDR3 reads CASSDRSVAGAYEQYF. In DNA, the CDR3 is TGTGCCAGCAGTGATCGTTCGGTCGCGGGAGCCTACGAGCAGTACTTC.

The chain combines TRBV11-1 with TRBJ2-5; 13 bases match TRBD2. The CDR3 sequence is 15 residues long. Looked up from germline, CDR1 is SGHAT and CDR2 is FQDESV (reference sequence). Losses at the gene ends were 3 bases for V and 5 bases for J; bases not matched to a gene: 3. The chain's CDR3 is CASSFTSGGAETQYF. Here the CDR3 DNA reads TGTGCCAGCAGCTTCACTAGCGGGGGGGCGGAGACCCAGTACTTC. Combining the CDR3 with reference TRBV11-1 and TRBJ2-5 gives the whole variable domain EAEVAQSPRYKITEKSQAVAFWCDPISGHATLYWYRQILGQGPELLVQFQDESVVDDSQLPKDRFSAERLKGVDSTLKIQPAELGDSAMYLCASSFTSGGAETQYFGPGTRLLVL.

The V and J genes are TRBV5-4 and TRBJ1-2, with 9 bases identical to TRBD1. V shed 4 bases and J 4 bases; nucleotides not matched to a gene: 2. This CDR3 comprises 13 residues. Germline CDR1 is SGHNT and CDR2 is YYREEE (reference sequence). Here the CDR3 reads CASSRQGVYGYTF. The CDR3 nucleotides read TGTGCCAGCAGCCGACAGGGGGTCTATGGCTACACCTTC.

In this sample, this clone turned up a few times. The chain uses TRBV21-1 and TRBJ2-7; the listed D gene, TRBD1, was not tested against the DNA. TRBV21-1 is described as a pseudogene. The CDR3 consists of 16 residues. The CDR3 DNA is TGTGCCAGCAGCAAAGGTGAGAGACAGTATACCTACGAGCAGTACTTC. It encodes CASSKGERQYTYEQYF.

This chain joins TRBV19 and TRBJ2-7; D possibly uses TRBD1 or TRBD2 (5 bases each). The CDR3 has 14 residues. V was trimmed by 5 bases and J by 1 base, leaving 12 bases between them. CDR1 is LNHDA and CDR2 is SQIVND in the germline V gene (reference sequence). The CDR3 region is CASSGGRGSYEQYF. The CDR3 DNA reads TGTGCCAGTAGTGGGGGAAGGGGATCCTACGAGCAGTACTTC.

The V gene is TRBV11-1, the J gene TRBJ2-7; either TRBD1 or TRBD2 may fit D (6 bases each). CDR3 length: 12 amino acids. CDR1 and CDR2 from the germline V gene are SGHAT and FQDESV (reference sequence). Trimming shortened V by 2 bases and J by 7 bases, and 9 bases separated the two germline ends. The CDR3 DNA reads TGTGCCAGCAGCTTAATAGGGGGGGAGCAGTACTTC. Protein product: CASSLIGGEQYF.

The rearrangement links TRBV7-2 to TRBJ2-7; 7 nucleotides match TRBD2. Per germline, CDR1 SGHTA and CDR2 FQGNSA. CDR3 size: 15 residues. With 1 base clipped from V and 0 bases from J, the junction kept 3 bases outside the gene matches. CDR3: CASSLELALSYEQYF. In DNA, the CDR3 is TGTGCCAGCAGCTTAGAACTAGCGCTCTCCTACGAGCAGTACTTC.